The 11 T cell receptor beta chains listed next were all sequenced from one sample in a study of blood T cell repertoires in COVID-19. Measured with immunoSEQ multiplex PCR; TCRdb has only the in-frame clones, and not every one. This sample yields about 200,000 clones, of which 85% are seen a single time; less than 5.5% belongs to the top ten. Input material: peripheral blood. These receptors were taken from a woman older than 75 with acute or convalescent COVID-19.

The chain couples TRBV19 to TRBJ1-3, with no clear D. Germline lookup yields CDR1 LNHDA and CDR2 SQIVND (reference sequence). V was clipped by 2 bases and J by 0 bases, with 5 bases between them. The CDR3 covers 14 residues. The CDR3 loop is CASSILPSGNTIYF. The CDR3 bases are TGTGCCAGTAGTATACTCCCCTCTGGAAACACCATATATTTT.

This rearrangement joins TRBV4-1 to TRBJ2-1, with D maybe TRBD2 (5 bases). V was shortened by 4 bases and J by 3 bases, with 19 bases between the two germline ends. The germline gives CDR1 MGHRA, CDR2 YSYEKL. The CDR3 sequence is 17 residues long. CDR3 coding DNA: TGCGCCAGCAGCCCCCTGGACGTTGGTACTAGCTACAATGAGCAGTTCTTC. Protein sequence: CASSPLDVGTSYNEQFF.

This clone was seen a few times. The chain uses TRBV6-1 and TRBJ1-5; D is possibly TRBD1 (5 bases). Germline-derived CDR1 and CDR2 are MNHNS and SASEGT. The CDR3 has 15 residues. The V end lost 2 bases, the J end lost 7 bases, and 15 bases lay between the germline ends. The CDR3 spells CASSEWGGGWQPQHF. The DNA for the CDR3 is TGTGCCAGCAGTGAATGGGGCGGGGGGTGGCAGCCCCAGCATTTT.

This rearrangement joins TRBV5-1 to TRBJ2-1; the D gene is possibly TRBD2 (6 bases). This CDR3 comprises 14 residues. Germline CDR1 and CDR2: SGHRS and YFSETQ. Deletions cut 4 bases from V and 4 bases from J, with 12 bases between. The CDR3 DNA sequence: TGCGCCAGCAGCCTCGGGACTGGTTACAATGAGCAGTTCTTC. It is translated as CASSLGTGYNEQFF.

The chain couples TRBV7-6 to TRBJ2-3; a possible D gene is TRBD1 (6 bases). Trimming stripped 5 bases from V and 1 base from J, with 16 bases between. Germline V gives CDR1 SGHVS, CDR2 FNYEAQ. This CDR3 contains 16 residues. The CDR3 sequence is CASSIRTGMGTDTQYF. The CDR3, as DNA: TGTGCCAGCAGCATCCGAACAGGGATGGGCACAGATACGCAGTATTTT.

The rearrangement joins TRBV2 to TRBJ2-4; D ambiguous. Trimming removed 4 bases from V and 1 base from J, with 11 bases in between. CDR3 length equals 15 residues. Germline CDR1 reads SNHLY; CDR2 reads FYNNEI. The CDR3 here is CASSAENMAKNIQYF. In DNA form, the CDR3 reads TGTGCCAGCAGTGCTGAGAATATGGCCAAAAACATTCAGTACTTC.

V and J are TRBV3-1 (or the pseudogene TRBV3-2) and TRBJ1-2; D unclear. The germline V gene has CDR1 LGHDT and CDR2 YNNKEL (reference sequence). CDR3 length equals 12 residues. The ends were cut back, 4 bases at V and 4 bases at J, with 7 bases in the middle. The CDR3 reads CASSPPGYGYTF. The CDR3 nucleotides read TGTGCCAGCAGCCCCCCGGGCTATGGCTACACCTTC.

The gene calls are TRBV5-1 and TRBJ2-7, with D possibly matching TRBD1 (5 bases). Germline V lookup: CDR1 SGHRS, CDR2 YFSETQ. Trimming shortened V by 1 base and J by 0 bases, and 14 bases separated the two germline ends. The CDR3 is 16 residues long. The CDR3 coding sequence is TGCGCCAGCAGCTTGACCCGACAGTTCAACTCCTACGAGCAGTACTTC. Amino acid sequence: CASSLTRQFNSYEQYF.

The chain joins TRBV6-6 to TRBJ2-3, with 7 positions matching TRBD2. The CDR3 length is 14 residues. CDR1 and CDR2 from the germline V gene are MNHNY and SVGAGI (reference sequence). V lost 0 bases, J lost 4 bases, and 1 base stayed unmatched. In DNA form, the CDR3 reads TGTGCCAGCAGTTACTCGGGAGGGTCAGATACGCAGTATTTT. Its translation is CASSYSGGSDTQYF.

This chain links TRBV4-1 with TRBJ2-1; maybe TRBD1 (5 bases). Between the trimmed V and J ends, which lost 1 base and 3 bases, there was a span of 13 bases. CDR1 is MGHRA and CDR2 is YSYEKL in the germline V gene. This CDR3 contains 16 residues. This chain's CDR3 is CASSQVQGRSYNEQFF. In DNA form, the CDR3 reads TGCGCCAGCAGCCAAGTTCAGGGCCGAAGCTACAATGAGCAGTTCTTC.

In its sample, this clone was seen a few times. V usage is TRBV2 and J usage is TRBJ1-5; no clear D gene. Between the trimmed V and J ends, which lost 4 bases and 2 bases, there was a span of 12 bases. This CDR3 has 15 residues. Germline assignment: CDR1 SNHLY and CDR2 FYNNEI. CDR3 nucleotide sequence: TGTGCCAGCAGTGGGCCGGGGTTGGGCAATCAGCCCCAGCATTTT. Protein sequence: CASSGPGLGNQPQHF.